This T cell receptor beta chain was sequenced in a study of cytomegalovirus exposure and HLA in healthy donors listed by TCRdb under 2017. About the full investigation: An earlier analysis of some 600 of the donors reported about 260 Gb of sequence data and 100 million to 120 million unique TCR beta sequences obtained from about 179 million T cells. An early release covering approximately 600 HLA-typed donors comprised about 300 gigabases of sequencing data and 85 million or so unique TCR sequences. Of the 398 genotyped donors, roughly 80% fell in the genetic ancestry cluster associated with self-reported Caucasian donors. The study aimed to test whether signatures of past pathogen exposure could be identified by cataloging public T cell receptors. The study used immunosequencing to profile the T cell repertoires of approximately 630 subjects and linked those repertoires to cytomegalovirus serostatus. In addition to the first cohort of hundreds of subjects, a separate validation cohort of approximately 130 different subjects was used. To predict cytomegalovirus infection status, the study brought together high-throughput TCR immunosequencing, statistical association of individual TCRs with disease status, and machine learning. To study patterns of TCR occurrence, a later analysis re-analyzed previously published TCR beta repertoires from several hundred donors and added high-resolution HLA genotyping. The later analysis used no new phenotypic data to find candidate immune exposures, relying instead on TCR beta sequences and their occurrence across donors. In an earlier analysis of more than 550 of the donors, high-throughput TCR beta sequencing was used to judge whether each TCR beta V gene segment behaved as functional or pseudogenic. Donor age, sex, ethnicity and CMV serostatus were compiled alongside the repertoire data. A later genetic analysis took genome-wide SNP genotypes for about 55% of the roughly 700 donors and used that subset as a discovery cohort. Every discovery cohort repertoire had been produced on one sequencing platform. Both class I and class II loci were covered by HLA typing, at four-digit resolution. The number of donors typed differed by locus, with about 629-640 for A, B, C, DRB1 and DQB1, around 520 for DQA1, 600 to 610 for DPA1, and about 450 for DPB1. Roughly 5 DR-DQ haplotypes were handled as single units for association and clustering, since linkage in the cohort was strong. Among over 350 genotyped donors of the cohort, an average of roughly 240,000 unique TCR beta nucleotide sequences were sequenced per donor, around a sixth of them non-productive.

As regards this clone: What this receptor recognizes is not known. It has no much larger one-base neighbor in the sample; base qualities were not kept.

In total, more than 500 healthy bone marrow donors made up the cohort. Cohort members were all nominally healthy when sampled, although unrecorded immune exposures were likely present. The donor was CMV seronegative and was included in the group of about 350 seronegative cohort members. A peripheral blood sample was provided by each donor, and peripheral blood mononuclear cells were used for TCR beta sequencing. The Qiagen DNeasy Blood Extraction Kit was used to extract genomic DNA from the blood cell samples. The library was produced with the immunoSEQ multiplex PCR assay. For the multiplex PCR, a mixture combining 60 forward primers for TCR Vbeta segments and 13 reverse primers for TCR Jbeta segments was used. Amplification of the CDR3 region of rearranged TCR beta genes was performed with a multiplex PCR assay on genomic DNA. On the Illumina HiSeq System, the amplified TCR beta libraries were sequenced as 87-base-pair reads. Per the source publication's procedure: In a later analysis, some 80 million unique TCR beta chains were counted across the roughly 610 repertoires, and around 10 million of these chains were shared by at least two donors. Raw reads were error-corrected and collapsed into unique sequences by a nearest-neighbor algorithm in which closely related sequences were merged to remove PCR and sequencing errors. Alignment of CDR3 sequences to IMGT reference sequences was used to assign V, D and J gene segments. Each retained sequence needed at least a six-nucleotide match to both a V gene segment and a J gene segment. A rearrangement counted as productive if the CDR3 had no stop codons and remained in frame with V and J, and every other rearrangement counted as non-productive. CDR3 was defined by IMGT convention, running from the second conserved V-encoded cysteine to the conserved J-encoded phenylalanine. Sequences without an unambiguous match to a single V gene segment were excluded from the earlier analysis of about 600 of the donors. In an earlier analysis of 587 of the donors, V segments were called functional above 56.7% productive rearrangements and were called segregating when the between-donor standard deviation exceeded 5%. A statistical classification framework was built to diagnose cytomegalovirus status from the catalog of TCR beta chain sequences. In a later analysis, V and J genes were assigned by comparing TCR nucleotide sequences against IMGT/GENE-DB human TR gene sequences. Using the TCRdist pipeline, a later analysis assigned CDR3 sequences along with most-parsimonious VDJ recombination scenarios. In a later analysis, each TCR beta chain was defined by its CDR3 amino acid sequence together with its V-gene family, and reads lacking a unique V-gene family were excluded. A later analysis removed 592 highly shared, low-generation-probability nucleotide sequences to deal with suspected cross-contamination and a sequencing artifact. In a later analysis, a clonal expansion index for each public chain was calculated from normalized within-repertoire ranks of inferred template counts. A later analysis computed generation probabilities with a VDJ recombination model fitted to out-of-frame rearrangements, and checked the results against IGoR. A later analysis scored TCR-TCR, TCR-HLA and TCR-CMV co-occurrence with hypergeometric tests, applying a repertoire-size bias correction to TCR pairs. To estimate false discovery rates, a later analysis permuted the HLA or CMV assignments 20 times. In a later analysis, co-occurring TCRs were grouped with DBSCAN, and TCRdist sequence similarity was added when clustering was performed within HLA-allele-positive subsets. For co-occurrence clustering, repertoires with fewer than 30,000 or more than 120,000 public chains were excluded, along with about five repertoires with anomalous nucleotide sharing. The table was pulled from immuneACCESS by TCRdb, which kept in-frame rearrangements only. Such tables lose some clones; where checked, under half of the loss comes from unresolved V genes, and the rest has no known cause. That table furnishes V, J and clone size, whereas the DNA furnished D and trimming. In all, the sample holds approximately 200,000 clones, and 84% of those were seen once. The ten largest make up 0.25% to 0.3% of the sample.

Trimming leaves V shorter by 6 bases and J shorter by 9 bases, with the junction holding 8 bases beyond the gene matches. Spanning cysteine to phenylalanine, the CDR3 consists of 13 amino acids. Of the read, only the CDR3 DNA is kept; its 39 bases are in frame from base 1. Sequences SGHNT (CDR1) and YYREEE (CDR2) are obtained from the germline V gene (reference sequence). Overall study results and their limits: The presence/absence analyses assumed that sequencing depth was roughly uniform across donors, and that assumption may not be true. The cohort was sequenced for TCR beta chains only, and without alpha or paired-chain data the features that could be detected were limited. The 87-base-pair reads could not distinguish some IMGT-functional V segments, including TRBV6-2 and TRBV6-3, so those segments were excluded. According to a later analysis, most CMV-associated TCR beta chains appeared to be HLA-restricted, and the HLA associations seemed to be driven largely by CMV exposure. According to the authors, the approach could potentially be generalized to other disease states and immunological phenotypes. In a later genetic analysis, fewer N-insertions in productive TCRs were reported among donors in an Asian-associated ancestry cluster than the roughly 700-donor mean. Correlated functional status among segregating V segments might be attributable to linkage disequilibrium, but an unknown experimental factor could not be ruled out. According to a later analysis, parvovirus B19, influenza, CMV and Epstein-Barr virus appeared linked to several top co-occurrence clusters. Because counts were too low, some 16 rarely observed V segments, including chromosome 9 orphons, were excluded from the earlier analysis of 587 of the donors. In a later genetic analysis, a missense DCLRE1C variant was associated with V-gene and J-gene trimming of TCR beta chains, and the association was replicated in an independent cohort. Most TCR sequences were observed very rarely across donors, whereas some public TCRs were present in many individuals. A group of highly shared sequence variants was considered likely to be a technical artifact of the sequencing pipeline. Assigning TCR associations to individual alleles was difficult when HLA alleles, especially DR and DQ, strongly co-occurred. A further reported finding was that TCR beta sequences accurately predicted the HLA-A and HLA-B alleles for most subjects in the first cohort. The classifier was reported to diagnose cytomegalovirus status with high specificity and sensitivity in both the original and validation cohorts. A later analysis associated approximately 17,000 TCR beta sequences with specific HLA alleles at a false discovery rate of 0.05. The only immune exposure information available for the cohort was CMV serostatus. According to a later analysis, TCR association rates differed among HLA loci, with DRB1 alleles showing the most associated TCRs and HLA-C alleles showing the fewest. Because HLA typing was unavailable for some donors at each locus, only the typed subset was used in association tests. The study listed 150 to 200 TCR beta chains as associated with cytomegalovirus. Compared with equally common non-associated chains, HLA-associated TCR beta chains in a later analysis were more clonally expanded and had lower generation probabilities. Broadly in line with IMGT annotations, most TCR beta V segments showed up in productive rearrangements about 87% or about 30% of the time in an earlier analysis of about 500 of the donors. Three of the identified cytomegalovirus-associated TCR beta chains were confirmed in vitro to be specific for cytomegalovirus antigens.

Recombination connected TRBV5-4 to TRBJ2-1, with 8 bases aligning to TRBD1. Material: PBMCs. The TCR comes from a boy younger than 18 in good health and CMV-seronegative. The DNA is TGTGCCAGCACCCTGGACAGGGACGCTGAGCAGTTCTTC. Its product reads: CASTLDRDAEQFF.